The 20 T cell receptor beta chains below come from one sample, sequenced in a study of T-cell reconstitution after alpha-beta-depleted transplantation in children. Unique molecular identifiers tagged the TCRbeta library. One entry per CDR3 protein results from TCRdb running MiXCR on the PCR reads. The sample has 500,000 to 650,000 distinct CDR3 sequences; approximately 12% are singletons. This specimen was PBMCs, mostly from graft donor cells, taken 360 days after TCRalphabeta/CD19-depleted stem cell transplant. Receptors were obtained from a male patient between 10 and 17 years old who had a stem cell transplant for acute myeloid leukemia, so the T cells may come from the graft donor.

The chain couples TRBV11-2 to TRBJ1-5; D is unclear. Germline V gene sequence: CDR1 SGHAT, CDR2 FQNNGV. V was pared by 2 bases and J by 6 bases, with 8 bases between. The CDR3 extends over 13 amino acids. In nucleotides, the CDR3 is TGTGCCAGCAGCTTATTTAGGGCTCAGCCCCAGCATTTT. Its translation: CASSLFRAQPQHF. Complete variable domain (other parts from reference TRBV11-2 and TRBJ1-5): EAGVAQSPRYKIIEKRQSVAFWCNPISGHATLYWYQQILGQGPKLLIQFQNNGVVDDSQLPKDRFSAERLKGVDSTLKIQPAKLEDSAVYLCASSLFRAQPQHFGDGTRLSIL.

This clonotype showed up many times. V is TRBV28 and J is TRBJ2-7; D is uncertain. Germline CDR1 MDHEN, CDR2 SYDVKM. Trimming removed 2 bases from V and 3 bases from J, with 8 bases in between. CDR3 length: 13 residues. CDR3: CASSLGPLYEQYF. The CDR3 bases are TGTGCCAGCAGTTTAGGACCTCTCTACGAGCAGTACTTC.

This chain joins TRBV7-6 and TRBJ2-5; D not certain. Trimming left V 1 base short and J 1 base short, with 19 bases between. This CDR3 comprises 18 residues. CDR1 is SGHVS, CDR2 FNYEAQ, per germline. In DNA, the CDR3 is TGTGCCAGCAGCTTAGTTGGGCAACTCATCCCCACCCAAGAGACCCAGTACTTC. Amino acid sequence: CASSLVGQLIPTQETQYF.

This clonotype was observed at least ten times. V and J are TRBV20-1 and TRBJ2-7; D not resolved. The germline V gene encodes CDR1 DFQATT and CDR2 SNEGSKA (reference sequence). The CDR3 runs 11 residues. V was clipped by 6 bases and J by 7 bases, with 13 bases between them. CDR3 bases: TGCAGTGCCCATAGGAGTCTGGAGCAGTACTTC. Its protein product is CSAHRSLEQYF.

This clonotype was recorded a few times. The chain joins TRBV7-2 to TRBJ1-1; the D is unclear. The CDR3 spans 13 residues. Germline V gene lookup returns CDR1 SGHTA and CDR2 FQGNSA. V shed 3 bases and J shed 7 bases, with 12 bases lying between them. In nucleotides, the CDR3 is TGTGCCAGCAGCTTCTCTTTGCATAGTGAAGCTTTCTTT. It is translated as CASSFSLHSEAFF. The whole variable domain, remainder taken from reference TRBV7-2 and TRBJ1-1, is GAGVSQSPSNKVTEKGKDVELRCDPISGHTALYWYRQSLGQGLEFLIYFQGNSAPDKSGLPSDRFSAERTGGSVSTLTIQRTQQEDSAVYLCASSFSLHSEAFFGQGTRLTVV.

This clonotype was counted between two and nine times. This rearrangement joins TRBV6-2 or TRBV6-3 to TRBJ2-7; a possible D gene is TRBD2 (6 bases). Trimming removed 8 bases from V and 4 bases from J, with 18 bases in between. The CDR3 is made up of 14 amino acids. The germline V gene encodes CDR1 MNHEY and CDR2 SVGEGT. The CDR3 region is CASEPGTHDYEQYF. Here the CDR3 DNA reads TGTGCCAGCGAGCCTGGGACTCACGATTACGAGCAGTACTTC.

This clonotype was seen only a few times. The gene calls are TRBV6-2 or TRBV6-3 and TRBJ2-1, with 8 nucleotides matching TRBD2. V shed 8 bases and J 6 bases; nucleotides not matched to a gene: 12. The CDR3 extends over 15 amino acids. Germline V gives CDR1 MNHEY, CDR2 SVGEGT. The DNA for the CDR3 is TGTGCCAGCCTTCTCACCGGGACTAGAATCAATGAGCAGTTCTTC. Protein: CASLLTGTRINEQFF.

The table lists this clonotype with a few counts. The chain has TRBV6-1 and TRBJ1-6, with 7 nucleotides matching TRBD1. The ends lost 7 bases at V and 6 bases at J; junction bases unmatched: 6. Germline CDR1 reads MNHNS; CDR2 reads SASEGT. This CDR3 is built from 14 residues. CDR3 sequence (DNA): TGTGCCAGCAAAAGACAGGGTTTTAATTCACCCCTCCACTTT. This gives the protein CASKRQGFNSPLHF.

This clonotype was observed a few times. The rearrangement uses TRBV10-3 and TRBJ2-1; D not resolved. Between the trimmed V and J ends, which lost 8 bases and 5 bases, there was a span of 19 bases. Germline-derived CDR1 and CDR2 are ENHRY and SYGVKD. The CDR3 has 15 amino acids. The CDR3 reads CAISPAQPTDNEQFF. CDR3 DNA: TGTGCCATCTCACCAGCCCAGCCCACCGACAATGAGCAGTTCTTC.

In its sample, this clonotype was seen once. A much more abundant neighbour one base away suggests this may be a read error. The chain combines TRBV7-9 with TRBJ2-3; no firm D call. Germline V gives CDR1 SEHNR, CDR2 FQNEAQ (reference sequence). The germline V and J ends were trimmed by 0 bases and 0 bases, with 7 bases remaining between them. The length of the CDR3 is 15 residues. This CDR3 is CASSLAGSSTDTQYF. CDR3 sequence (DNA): TGTGCCAGCAGCTTAGCAGGGTCTAGCACAGATACGCAGTATTTT. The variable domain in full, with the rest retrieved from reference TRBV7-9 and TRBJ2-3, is DTGVSQNPRHKITKRGQNVTFRCDPISEHNRLYWYRQTLGQGPEFLTYFQNEAQLEKSRLLSDRFSAERPKGSFSTLEIQRTEQGDSAMYLCASSLAGSSTDTQYFGPGTRLTVL.

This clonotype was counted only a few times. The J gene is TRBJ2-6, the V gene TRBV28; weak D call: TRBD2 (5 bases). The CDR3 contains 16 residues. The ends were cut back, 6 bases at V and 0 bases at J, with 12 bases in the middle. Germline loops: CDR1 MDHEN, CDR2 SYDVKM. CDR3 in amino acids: CASRGSAGSGANVLTF. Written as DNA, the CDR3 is TGTGCCAGCAGGGGTTCGGCGGGCTCTGGGGCCAACGTCCTGACTTTC.

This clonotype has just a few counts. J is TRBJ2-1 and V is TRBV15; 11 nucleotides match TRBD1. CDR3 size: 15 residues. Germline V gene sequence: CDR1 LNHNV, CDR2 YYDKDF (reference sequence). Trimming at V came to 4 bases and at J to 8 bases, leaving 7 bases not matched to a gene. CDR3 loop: CATSIPGQGVHEQFF. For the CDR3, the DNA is TGTGCCACCAGCATTCCGGGACAGGGGGTCCATGAGCAGTTCTTC.

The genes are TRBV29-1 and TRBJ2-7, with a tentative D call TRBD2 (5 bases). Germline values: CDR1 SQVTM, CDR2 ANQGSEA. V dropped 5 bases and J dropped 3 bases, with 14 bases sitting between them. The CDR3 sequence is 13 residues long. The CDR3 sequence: CSVFTDFRYEQYF. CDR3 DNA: TGCAGCGTTTTTACGGACTTCCGCTACGAGCAGTACTTC.

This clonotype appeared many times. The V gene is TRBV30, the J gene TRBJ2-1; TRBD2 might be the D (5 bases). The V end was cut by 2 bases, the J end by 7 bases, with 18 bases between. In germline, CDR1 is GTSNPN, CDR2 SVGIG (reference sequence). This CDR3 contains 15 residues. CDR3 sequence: CAWSSFALTGNEQFF. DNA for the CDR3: TGTGCCTGGAGTAGTTTTGCCCTGACGGGGAATGAGCAGTTCTTC. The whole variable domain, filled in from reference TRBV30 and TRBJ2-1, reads SQTIHQWPATLVQPVGSPLSLECTVEGTSNPNLYWYRQAAGRGLQLLFYSVGIGQISSEVPQNLSASRPQDRQFILSSKKLLLSDSGFYLCAWSSFALTGNEQFFGPGTRLTVL.

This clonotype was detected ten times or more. CDR3 sequence (DNA): TGTGCCAGCAGTTACGCGGGAAGCTCCTACAATGAGCAGTTCTTC. This translates into CASSYAGSSYNEQFF. V and J are TRBV6-2 or TRBV6-3 and TRBJ2-1; the D gene is possibly TRBD2 (6 bases). V lost 2 bases and J lost 0, with 8 bases in between. The CDR3 consists of 15 residues. The germline V gene has CDR1 MNHEY and CDR2 SVGEGT.

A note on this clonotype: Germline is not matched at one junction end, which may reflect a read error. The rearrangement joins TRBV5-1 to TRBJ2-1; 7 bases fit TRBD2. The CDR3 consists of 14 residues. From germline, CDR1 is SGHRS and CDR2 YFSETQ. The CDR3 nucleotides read TGCGCCGGCAGCTTGGGAGGGAGTAGTACTGAGCAGTTCTTC. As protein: CAGSLGGSSTEQFF.

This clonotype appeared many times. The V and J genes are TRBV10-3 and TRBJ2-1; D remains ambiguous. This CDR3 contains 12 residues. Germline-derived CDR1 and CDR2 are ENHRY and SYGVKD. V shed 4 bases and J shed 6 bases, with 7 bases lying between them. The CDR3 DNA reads TGTGCCATCAGTGCGACTGCCAATGAGCAGTTCTTC. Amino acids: CAISATANEQFF.

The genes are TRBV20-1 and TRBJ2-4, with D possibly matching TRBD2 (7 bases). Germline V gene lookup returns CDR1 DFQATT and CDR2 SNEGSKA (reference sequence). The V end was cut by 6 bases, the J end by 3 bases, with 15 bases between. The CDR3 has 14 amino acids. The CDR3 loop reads CSAWGGAGKNIQYF. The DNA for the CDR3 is TGCAGTGCGTGGGGGGGGGCCGGCAAAAACATTCAGTACTTC.

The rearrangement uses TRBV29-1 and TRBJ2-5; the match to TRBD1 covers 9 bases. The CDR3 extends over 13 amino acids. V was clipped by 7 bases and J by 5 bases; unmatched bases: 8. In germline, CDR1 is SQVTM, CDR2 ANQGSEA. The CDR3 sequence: CSALQGAGETQYF. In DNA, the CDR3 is TGCAGCGCACTACAGGGGGCAGGGGAGACCCAGTACTTC.

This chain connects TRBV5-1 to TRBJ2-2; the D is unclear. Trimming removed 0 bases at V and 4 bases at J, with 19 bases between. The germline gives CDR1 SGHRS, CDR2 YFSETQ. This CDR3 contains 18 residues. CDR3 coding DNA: TGCGCCAGCAGCTTGGGGCTCGGGTCGGGTCGAAGCACCGGGGAGCTGTTTTTT. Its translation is CASSLGLGSGRSTGELFF.